Shown below are 9 T cell receptor beta chains from a single sample sequenced in a study of blood T cell repertoires in COVID-19. The repertoire was sequenced with immunoSEQ multiplex PCR; TCRdb's copy has only in-frame clones and lacks some. Of 150,000 to 200,000 clones in the sample, approximately 79% were seen once. Sequencing was carried out using peripheral blood. The receptors derive from a woman older than 75 with acute or convalescent COVID-19.

This chain uses TRBV9 with TRBJ1-1, with D hard to call. The V gene lost 0 bases and the J gene lost 1 base, with 10 bases spanning the gap. This CDR3 contains 15 residues. CDR1 is SGDLS, CDR2 YYNGEE, per germline. CDR3 bases: TGTGCCAGCAGCGTAGGGTACGGGGAGAACACTGAAGCTTTCTTT. It codes for CASSVGYGENTEAFF.

This sequence joins TRBV11-3 and TRBJ1-1; 7 nucleotides agree with TRBD1. Germline assignment: CDR1 SGHNT and CDR2 YENEEA. Trimming removed 5 bases from V and 2 bases from J; junction bases left unmatched: 17. The CDR3 sequence is 18 residues long. The CDR3 protein is CASSRRRGHRGRNTEAFF. The CDR3 DNA follows: TGTGCCAGCAGCCGTAGGAGAGGACACAGGGGTCGAAACACTGAAGCTTTCTTT.

The table lists this clone with a few counts. V usage is TRBV25-1 and J usage is TRBJ1-6, with D unclear. CDR1 MGHDK and CDR2 SYGVNS come from the germline V gene. V lost 0 bases to trimming and J lost 7 bases, with 10 bases between them. The CDR3 sequence is 15 residues long. The CDR3 loop reads CASSEYHGRNSPLHF. In nucleotides, the CDR3 is TGTGCCAGCAGTGAATATCACGGGAGGAATTCACCCCTCCACTTT.

V usage is TRBV10-3 and J usage is TRBJ2-7, with a tentative D call TRBD2 (6 bases). The CDR3 spans 13 residues. CDR1 is ENHRY, CDR2 SYGVKD, per germline. Trimming shortened V by 4 bases and J by 1 base, and 8 bases separated the two germline ends. The CDR3 protein is CAISAAGSYEQYF. The CDR3 region has the DNA TGTGCCATCAGTGCGGCGGGGTCCTACGAGCAGTACTTC.

J is TRBJ2-1 and V is TRBV7-2; TRBD2 agrees at 10 bases. This CDR3 is 15 amino acids long. Trimming took 4 bases from V and 7 from J; bases not matched to a gene: 7. CDR1 is SGHTA, CDR2 FQGNSA, per germline. The CDR3 bases are TGTGCCAGCAGCTCGAGAGCGGGAGGGCGGAATGAGCAGTTCTTC. Translating gives CASSSRAGGRNEQFF.

The rearrangement joins TRBV15 to TRBJ2-1, with 9 bases fitting TRBD2. This CDR3 comprises 17 residues. From germline, CDR1 is LNHNV and CDR2 YYDKDF (reference sequence). Unmatched junction bases numbered 12, after V lost 0 bases and J lost 9 bases. CDR3 residues: CATSRDIETSGLGEQFF. CDR3 coding DNA: TGTGCCACCAGCAGAGATATCGAGACTAGCGGATTGGGTGAGCAGTTCTTC.

This clone was detected once. The sample carries other DNA sequences with the same CDR3. The chain recombines TRBV5-1 with TRBJ1-4, with TRBD1 identical over 7 bases. This CDR3 is built from 15 residues. V was pared by 0 bases and J by 2 bases, with 1 base of the junction left unmatched. Germline V gene lookup returns CDR1 SGHRS and CDR2 YFSETQ. Here the CDR3 DNA reads TGCGCCAGCAGCTTGGGGGGACAGACTAATGAAAAACTGTTTTTT. Its protein is CASSLGGQTNEKLFF. The entire variable domain, with the rest obtained from reference TRBV5-1 and TRBJ1-4, is as follows: KAGVTQTPRYLIKTRGQQVTLSCSPISGHRSVSWYQQTPGQGLQFLFEYFSETQRNKGNFPGRFSGRQFSNSRSEMNVSTLELGDSALYLCASSLGGQTNEKLFFGSGTQLSVL.

The chain uses TRBV7-9 and TRBJ1-6; 9 bases are shared with TRBD1. This CDR3 contains 14 residues. V gave up 5 bases and J gave up 10 bases; unmatched junction bases: 6. The V gene's germline CDR1 is SEHNR and CDR2 FQNEAQ (reference sequence). The CDR3 here is CASSKGQGGSPLHF. For the CDR3, the DNA is TGTGCCAGCAGCAAGGGACAGGGTGGCTCACCCCTCCACTTT.

In its sample, this clone was seen a few times. The CDR3 reads CASRGISGGNQPQHF. The CDR3 DNA is TGTGCCAGCAGAGGGATCTCCGGGGGCAATCAGCCCCAGCATTTT. The chain couples TRBV2 to TRBJ1-5, with D uncertain. The CDR3 loop spans 15 amino acids. V gave up 6 bases and J gave up 2 bases, with 14 bases separating them. In germline, CDR1 is SNHLY, CDR2 FYNNEI.